This entry lists 13 T cell receptor beta chains sequenced from one sample in a study of blood T cell repertoires in COVID-19. The protocol was immunoSEQ multiplex PCR, while the TCRdb copy is restricted to in-frame clones and leaves out a portion. Of hundreds of thousands of clones listed, roughly four fifths are singletons. Sequencing was carried out using PBMCs or T cells enriched from blood (not recorded which). These receptors all come from a man aged 35-49 years who had been exposed to COVID-19.

This chain links TRBV28 with TRBJ2-1, with TRBD2 as a possible D gene (6 bases). Per germline, CDR1 MDHEN and CDR2 SYDVKM. The CDR3 runs 13 residues. Trimming removed 3 bases at V and 3 bases at J, with 6 bases between. The CDR3, as DNA: TGTGCCAGCAGTTTGGGGGGCTACAATGAGCAGTTCTTC. This encodes CASSLGGYNEQFF.

V usage is TRBV28 and J usage is TRBJ1-5; D call uncertain. The CDR3 consists of 14 residues. CDR1 and CDR2 (germline): MDHEN, SYDVKM. V was trimmed by 6 bases and J by 8 bases, leaving 17 bases between them. This CDR3 reads CASRDEEARKPQHF. CDR3 nucleotide sequence: TGTGCCAGCAGGGACGAGGAGGCTCGGAAGCCCCAGCATTTT. Drawing the rest from reference TRBV28 and TRBJ1-5, the complete variable domain is DVKVTQSSRYLVKRTGEKVFLECVQDMDHENMFWYRQDPGLGLRLIYFSYDVKMKEKGDIPEGYSVSREKKERFSLILESASTNQTSMYLCASRDEEARKPQHFGDGTRLSIL.

The chain couples TRBV18 to TRBJ1-5; D unclear. Germline V CDR1 and CDR2: KGHSH, LQKENI. The CDR3 length is 16 residues. The V end lost 0 bases, the J end lost 5 bases, and 14 bases lay between the germline ends. The CDR3 DNA is TGTGCCAGCTCACCACCTGTCAGCGTTCTTTATCAGCCCCAGCATTTT. The encoded protein is CASSPPVSVLYQPQHF.

This clone has just a few counts. The genes are TRBV18 and TRBJ2-3; TRBD2 aligns across 8 bases. The CDR3 has 21 residues. The ends lost 2 bases at V and 3 bases at J; junction bases unmatched: 22. CDR1 KGHSH and CDR2 LQKENI come from the germline V gene. CDR3 coding DNA: TGTGCCAGCTCACCATTTTCGATCAGGGTTGAGGAGCGGGAGATTACAGATACGCAGTATTTT. Translating gives CASSPFSIRVEEREITDTQYF.

This clone has a handful of counts. The CDR3 DNA follows: TGTGCCAGCAGCCAAGAGTACGCCGACAGGGGGAGTGCTTTCTTT. This sequence encodes CASSQEYADRGSAFF. This chain joins TRBV4-2 and TRBJ1-1; TRBD1 aligns across 9 bases. The J segment lost 11 bases and the V segment lost 0 bases, leaving 10 bases of the junction unmatched. Germline CDR1 LGHNA, CDR2 YNFKEQ. The CDR3 spans 15 residues.

The gene calls are TRBV6-5 and TRBJ1-2; tentatively, D is TRBD1 (5 bases). Trimming removed 8 bases at V and 2 bases at J, with 6 bases between. Germline V lookup: CDR1 MNHEY, CDR2 SVGAGI. The CDR3 has 11 residues. The CDR3 reads CASRGNYGYTF. CDR3 sequence (DNA): TGTGCCAGCCGGGGGAACTATGGCTACACCTTC.

The chain combines TRBV6-1 with TRBJ1-1, with a possible D match to TRBD1 (5 bases). Germline CDR1 and CDR2: MNHNS and SASEGT. The CDR3 length is 12 residues. V was pared by 5 bases and J by 4 bases, with 8 bases between. The CDR3 sequence is CASSKDSTEAFF. The CDR3 nucleotides are TGTGCCAGCAGTAAAGACAGCACTGAAGCTTTCTTT.

The V call is TRBV19, the J call TRBJ2-1, with 12 bases matching TRBD2. Germline lookup yields CDR1 LNHDA and CDR2 SQIVND (reference sequence). Losses at the gene ends were 0 bases for V and 6 bases for J; bases not matched to a gene: 9. The CDR3 sequence is 18 residues long. The CDR3: CASSIDARGLAGTNEQFF. CDR3 DNA sequence: TGTGCCAGTAGTATAGATGCTCGCGGACTAGCGGGGACCAATGAGCAGTTCTTC.

The rearrangement links TRBV7-2 to TRBJ1-1, with D maybe TRBD1 (5 bases). The CDR3 has 14 residues. CDR1 is SGHTA, CDR2 FQGNSA, per germline. V lost 1 base and J 1 base, leaving 7 bases between the germline ends. This CDR3 reads CASSLGQTNTEAFF. The CDR3 bases are TGTGCCAGCAGCTTAGGACAGACGAACACTGAAGCTTTCTTT.

The chain links TRBV4-1 to TRBJ2-7; D not certain. This CDR3 contains 12 residues. Germline CDR1 is MGHRA and CDR2 is YSYEKL. Trimming took 3 bases from V and 3 from J, leaving 6 bases between them. The CDR3: CASSHLDYEQYF. DNA of the CDR3: TGCGCCAGCAGCCACCTAGACTACGAGCAGTACTTC.

The sample holds a few counts of this clone. This chain links TRBV5-4 with TRBJ1-4; D ambiguous. The CDR3 is 14 residues long. The V gene lost 4 bases and the J gene lost 0 bases, with 7 bases spanning the gap. From germline, CDR1 is SGHNT and CDR2 YYREEE (reference sequence). DNA of the CDR3: TGTGCCAGCAGCCTAGGTGCAACTAATGAAAAACTGTTTTTT. Protein sequence: CASSLGATNEKLFF.

This chain links TRBV7-9 with TRBJ1-6, with 7 bases fitting TRBD1. The CDR3 is made up of 19 amino acids. V shed 5 bases, J shed 9 bases, and the junction held 22 bases outside the gene matches. Germline V gene data show CDR1 as SEHNR and CDR2 as FQNEAQ (reference sequence). This chain's CDR3 is CASSPRPPLTGERGSPLHF. The CDR3 coding sequence is TGTGCCAGCAGCCCGCGACCACCACTTACAGGGGAGCGAGGTTCACCCCTCCACTTT.

This rearrangement joins TRBV30 to TRBJ2-1; 8 bases are shared with TRBD2. Losses at the gene ends were 4 bases for V and 1 base for J; bases not matched to a gene: 12. CDR3 length: 17 amino acids. Germline V lookup: CDR1 GTSNPN, CDR2 SVGIG (reference sequence). The CDR3 bases are TGTGCCTGGAACCCTAGCGGGCCTCTTCTATCCTACAATGAGCAGTTCTTC. As protein: CAWNPSGPLLSYNEQFF. Full variable domain (rest looked up from reference TRBV30 and TRBJ2-1): SQTIHQWPATLVQPVGSPLSLECTVEGTSNPNLYWYRQAAGRGLQLLFYSVGIGQISSEVPQNLSASRPQDRQFILSSKKLLLSDSGFYLCAWNPSGPLLSYNEQFFGPGTRLTVL.